The entry that follows covers one T cell receptor (beta chain) sequence. The repertoire was sequenced with immunoSEQ multiplex PCR; TCRdb's copy has only in-frame clones and lacks some. The table has more than 90,000 clones, around 82% seen once. The entry originates in a study of T cell responses to AZD1222 COVID-19 vaccine. The CDR3 has 16 residues. V dropped 0 bases and J dropped 10; count of bases not matched to a gene: 10. Per the germline V gene, CDR1 is MGHRA and CDR2 is YSYEKL. This receptor was obtained from an adult in good health. The chain links TRBV4-1 to TRBJ2-1; 9 bases map to TRBD2. This material consisted of peripheral blood, taken on day 0 of AZD1222 vaccination. Here the CDR3 reads CASSQDRRGGLGEQFF. The CDR3 DNA sequence: TGCGCCAGCAGCCAAGACCGGCGGGGGGGCCTAGGGGAGCAGTTCTTC.